Listed below are T cell receptor beta chains from one sample, sequenced in a study of OX40 agonist ivuxolimab in advanced cancers. The table came from immunoSEQ multiplex PCR; TCRdb's copy has only in-frame clones and leaves some out. The sample yields tens of thousands of clones, 70% to 90% seen once. The starting material was CD4+ or CD8+ T cells sorted from blood, obtained in a trial of the OX40 agonist ivuxolimab. The receptors originated from an adult with an advanced solid tumor such as melanoma, head and neck, liver or kidney cancer. CDR3s include the opening cysteine and the closing phenylalanine or tryptophan. The D gene is left open where the match is weak. Size is omitted from some rows. Given values are once, few, many or a class for expanded clones.

V gene	D gene	clone size	J gene	CDR3 DNA	CDR3 protein
TRBV4-1	TRBD1	NA	TRBJ2-1	TGCGCCAGCAGCCAGGTTCCGGGACAGGGAAATGAGCAGTTCTTC	CASSQVPGQGNEQFF
TRBV28	NA	NA	TRBJ2-7	TGTGCCAGCGATTCCCCCGGCAGGAATTCCTACGAGCAGTACTTC	CASDSPGRNSYEQYF
TRBV29-1	NA	NA	TRBJ2-3	TGCAGCGTTGATGAGTTTCCCTCAAGCACAGATACGCAGTATTTT	CSVDEFPSSTDTQYF
TRBV5-1	TRBD1	NA	TRBJ2-7	TGCGCCAGCAGGGAGGGACAGGGGACCAGATGGGAGAGTTACGAGCAGTACTTC	CASREGQGTRWESYEQYF
TRBV9	NA	NA	TRBJ2-5	TGTGCCAGCAGCGCGCCTGAACCCCAAGAGACCCAGTACTTC	CASSAPEPQETQYF
TRBV28	NA	once	TRBJ1-5	TGTGCCAGCAGTTTTGCGGCGAGGCCCCAGCATTTT	CASSFAARPQHF
TRBV4-2	NA	NA	TRBJ2-7	TGTGCCAGCAGCCAAGTGGGAACGGCCTCCTACGAGCAGTACTTC	CASSQVGTASYEQYF
TRBV7-9	NA	once	TRBJ2-6	TGTGCCAGCAGCACCGACAGCTCTGGGGCCAACGTCCTGACTTTC	CASSTDSSGANVLTF
TRBV5-5	NA	NA	TRBJ1-2	TGTGCCAGCAGTCAAGGAGACTATGGCTACACCTTC	CASSQGDYGYTF
TRBV14	TRBD1	NA	TRBJ1-1	TGTGCCAGCAGAAGTACAGGGGAGACTGAAGCTTTCTTT	CASRSTGETEAFF
TRBV27	TRBD1	NA	TRBJ2-7	TGTGCCAGCAGTTTGGGGACAGGGATGGGTGAGCAGTACTTC	CASSLGTGMGEQYF
TRBV7-2	TRBD2	NA	TRBJ2-5	TGTGCCAGCAGCTTAGGGGGGGGAGAGACCCAGTACTTC	CASSLGGGETQYF
TRBV27	NA	NA	TRBJ2-1	TGTGCCAGCAGTCCGCTAGGGACCCTTGAGAAACAGTTCTTC	CASSPLGTLEKQFF
TRBV5-1	TRBD1	NA	TRBJ2-7	TGCGCCAGCAGCATAAGACAGGGGGTATACGAGCAGTACTTC	CASSIRQGVYEQYF
TRBV4-1	TRBD2	once	TRBJ2-1	TGCGCCAGCAGCCTCCTCCTTCCACTAGCGGAGCAGTTCTTC	CASSLLLPLAEQFF
TRBV27	NA	NA	TRBJ2-6	TGTGCCAGCAGTTTAAAAGAAAGGGTTGGGGCCAACGTCCTGACTTTC	CASSLKERVGANVLTF
TRBV19	NA	NA	TRBJ2-1	TGTGCCAGTAGTATGAGGGGTACTGAGCAGTTCTTC	CASSMRGTEQFF
TRBV28	NA	NA	TRBJ2-5	TGTGCCAGCAGCCTTCCGAAGTTGACAGCTTTTTTTGAGACCCAGTACTTC	CASSLPKLTAFFETQYF
TRBV9	NA	NA	TRBJ1-1	TGTGCCAGCAGCCCTTCCGGGGGTCAGGCCACTGAAGCTTTCTTT	CASSPSGGQATEAFF
TRBV28	NA	NA	TRBJ1-6	TGTGCCAGCAGTATACAGGGTTCTTTCTTTAATTCACCCCTCCACTTT	CASSIQGSFFNSPLHF
TRBV11-2	TRBD1	NA	TRBJ1-3	TGTGCCAGCAGCTACGGACAGGGTGATGGAAACACCATATATTTT	CASSYGQGDGNTIYF
TRBV11-2	NA	NA	TRBJ2-1	TGTGCCAGCAGCTTAGGGACAGACAATGAGCAGTTCTTC	CASSLGTDNEQFF
TRBV27	NA	NA	TRBJ2-7	TGTGCCAGCAGTTCCTACCCCTCCTACGAGCAGTACTTC	CASSSYPSYEQYF
TRBV28	NA	NA	TRBJ2-7	TGTGCCAGCAGTTTAAACGGCCGGCCCCCGTACGAGCAGTACTTC	CASSLNGRPPYEQYF
TRBV7-9	TRBD2	NA	TRBJ2-5	TGTGCCAGCAGCTTAGGGTCACTAGCGATCCAAGAGACCCAGTACTTC	CASSLGSLAIQETQYF
TRBV4-3	NA	NA	TRBJ2-7	TGCGCCAGCAGCCAAGAGTGGCCTAGTGTAAGCTACGAGCAGTACTTC	CASSQEWPSVSYEQYF
TRBV5-6	NA	NA	TRBJ2-7	TGTGCCAGCAGCTTGGGGACTGCCTCCTACGAGCAGTACTTC	CASSLGTASYEQYF
TRBV5-1	NA	NA	TRBJ2-5	TGCGCCAGCAGCTTGCCGGACATCCAAGAGACCCAGTACTTC	CASSLPDIQETQYF
TRBV6-6	NA	NA	TRBJ2-3	TGTGCCAGCTCCTGGACAGATACGCAGTATTTT	CASSWTDTQYF
TRBV6-4	NA	NA	TRBJ2-5	TGTGCCAGCAGGGTGGACAGCCCGTACCAAGAGACCCAGTACTTC	CASRVDSPYQETQYF
TRBV5-4	TRBD2	once	TRBJ2-3	TGTGCCAGCAGCTCCCGGGGGGGGAGCACAGATACGCAGTATTTT	CASSSRGGSTDTQYF
TRBV19	TRBD1	few	TRBJ1-5	TGTGCCAGTAGTATGGGGACAGGGAGCAATCAGCCCCAGCATTTT	CASSMGTGSNQPQHF
TRBV7-3	NA	NA	TRBJ2-3	TGTGCCAGCAGCCTAACTATCACAGATACGCAGTATTTT	CASSLTITDTQYF
TRBV28	NA	NA	TRBJ2-7	TGTGCCAGCAGTTGGGACCACGAGCAGTACTTC	CASSWDHEQYF
TRBV5-4	NA	NA	TRBJ2-7	TGTGCCAGCAGCTTCCGGACAGGGGGCGGTCTAGCGGGGGGCTCAGAGCAGTACTTC	CASSFRTGGGLAGGSEQYF
TRBV4-1	TRBD1	NA	TRBJ2-5	TGCGCCAGCAGCTCCCGGGACAGGGACCTCAAAGAGACCCAGTACTTC	CASSSRDRDLKETQYF
TRBV7-9	NA	few	TRBJ2-7	TGTGCCAGCAGCGGTAGGGGGGCCGAGGGCCTCGAGCAGTACTTC	CASSGRGAEGLEQYF
TRBV27	TRBD1	NA	TRBJ2-1	TGTGCCAGCAGAGACAGGGGATACAATGAGCAGTTCTTC	CASRDRGYNEQFF
TRBV27	NA	NA	TRBJ2-3	TGTGCCAGCAGGGTGGTGAGCACAGATACGCAGTATTTT	CASRVVSTDTQYF
TRBV19	TRBD1	NA	TRBJ2-1	TGTGCCAGTAGTCCGACAGGGAGCTCCTACAATGAGCAGTTCTTC	CASSPTGSSYNEQFF
TRBV9	TRBD2	NA	TRBJ2-2	TGTGCCAGCAGCGTGACTAGCGGGGGGCACGGGGAGCTGTTTTTT	CASSVTSGGHGELFF
TRBV21-1	NA	NA	TRBJ2-7	TGTGCCAGCAGCAAAGGAGGACCAGACTCCCTGAGCTCCTACGAGCAGTACTTC	CASSKGGPDSLSSYEQYF
TRBV11-2	TRBD2	NA	TRBJ2-3	TGTGCCAGCAGCTTACTAGCGGGGGGAGCGGATACGCAGTATTTT	CASSLLAGGADTQYF
TRBV7-6	NA	NA	TRBJ2-7	TGTGCCAGCAGCTTTCCTACAGGGTCACTGGTCGACTACGAGCAGTACTTC	CASSFPTGSLVDYEQYF
TRBV27	NA	NA	TRBJ2-5	TGTGCCAGCAGTTCTGGGCGCCAAGAGACCCAGTACTTC	CASSSGRQETQYF
TRBV2	NA	NA	TRBJ1-1	TGTGCCAGCAGCGGCCGGGGGGCCCACAGGGCATTTGAAGCTTTCTTT	CASSGRGAHRAFEAFF
TRBV6-5	NA	NA	TRBJ1-1	TGTGCCAGCAGTTGGACGGAGAACACTGAAGCTTTCTTT	CASSWTENTEAFF
TRBV5-1	NA	many	TRBJ1-6	TGCGCCAGCAGCTTGGCTCCGCTTAATTCACCCCTCCACTTT	CASSLAPLNSPLHF
TRBV7-9	NA	NA	TRBJ2-1	TGTGCCAGCAGCTATGGGACATCCAGGAGCTCCTACAATGAGCAGTTCTTC	CASSYGTSRSSYNEQFF
TRBV30	NA	NA	TRBJ2-5	TGTGCCTGGAGTGTACAGGTTTCCGCGAGGGAGACCCAGTACTTC	CAWSVQVSARETQYF
TRBV14	TRBD1	NA	TRBJ2-5	TGTGCCAGCAGCCAAGTGGGGACAGCGTACCAAGAGACCCAGTACTTC	CASSQVGTAYQETQYF
TRBV6-1	TRBD1	NA	TRBJ2-7	TGTGCCAGCCGCCCTCGGGACAGGGGTAACGAGCAGTACTTC	CASRPRDRGNEQYF
TRBV27	NA	NA	TRBJ1-1	TGTGCCAGCAGTTTGGACTCAACAGGATTCCCTGAAGCTTTCTTT	CASSLDSTGFPEAFF